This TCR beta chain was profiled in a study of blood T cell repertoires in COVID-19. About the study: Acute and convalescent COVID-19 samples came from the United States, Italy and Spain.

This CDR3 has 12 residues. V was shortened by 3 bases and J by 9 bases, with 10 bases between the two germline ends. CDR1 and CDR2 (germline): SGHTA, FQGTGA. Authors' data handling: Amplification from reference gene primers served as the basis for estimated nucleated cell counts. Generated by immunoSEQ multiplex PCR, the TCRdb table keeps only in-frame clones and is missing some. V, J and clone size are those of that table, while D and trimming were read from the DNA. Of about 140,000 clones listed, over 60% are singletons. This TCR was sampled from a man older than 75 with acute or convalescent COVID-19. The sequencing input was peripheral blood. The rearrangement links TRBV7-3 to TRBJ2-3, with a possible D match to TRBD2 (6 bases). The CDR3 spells CASSLSGETQYF. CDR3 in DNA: TGTGCCAGCAGCTTGTCGGGGGAAACGCAGTATTTT.